The text below deals with one T cell receptor (beta chain). Clinical histories supplied by participants themselves formed the basis of cohort assignment. Cohort 3 donors were reported recovered after two negative PCRs, clearance, or symptom resolution. These data are taken from a study of blood T cell repertoires in COVID-19. Across the study: The cDNA or gDNA used as material had been derived from T cells, B-cell-depleted T cells, or PBMCs.

The CDR3 extends over 13 amino acids. Germline V gene data show CDR1 as LNHDA and CDR2 as SQIVND (reference sequence). V was cut by 5 bases and J by 6 bases, with 13 bases left in between. Profiling relied on immunoSEQ multiplex PCR, and the TCRdb table lists in-frame clones only, not all of them. The sample contains 200,000 to 250,000 clones, 87% of which appear only once. The rearrangement uses TRBV19 and TRBJ1-2, with unresolved D. This clonotype was sampled from a man under 40 who had recovered from COVID-19. The specimen sequenced was PBMCs or T cells enriched from blood (not recorded which). The CDR3, as DNA: TGTGCCAGTAGTGTATCCGGGTCGGATGGCTACACCTTC. This translates into CASSVSGSDGYTF.